The clone carrying this TCR beta chain was seen ten or more times. Its matching antigen is unknown. The V and J ends lost 0 bases and 5 bases, in that order; junction bases with no gene match: 0. This CDR3 has 13 amino acids. In germline, CDR1 is SGDLS, CDR2 YYNGEE. These data belong to a study of post-analysis software for immune sequencing data. On the study more broadly: Some patients lacked subtype; others had relapsing-remitting, secondary progressive or progressive-relapsing disease. The study, taken as a whole, reports: Relative to controls, patients had five TRBV segments at higher frequency, with TRBV5-6, TRBV5-1 and TRBV20-1 among these. Comparison with controls showed significantly lower normalized Chao1 diversity in multiple sclerosis patients.

TCR beta libraries were prepared from cDNA with unique molecular identifiers. T cells, roughly 0.95 to 10 million of them, yielded hundreds of thousands of cDNA molecules. MiXCR, run by TCRdb on the PCR reads, gives a single entry per CDR3 protein. The repertoire consists of about 190,000 distinct CDR3 sequences, with 29% occurring once and the leading ten covering around 3.7%. The receptor comes from a girl under 18 with multiple sclerosis. The chain carries TRBV9 and TRBJ2-5; 8 nucleotides align to TRBD2. The sequenced material came from blood. The CDR3 coding sequence is TGTGCCAGCAGCGTAGGACTAGCGGAGACCCAGTACTTC. Protein sequence: CASSVGLAETQYF.